Reported below is one T cell receptor (beta chain). Germline assignment: CDR1 MNHNY and CDR2 SVGAGI (reference sequence). The CDR3 has 13 residues. The germline V and J ends were trimmed by 10 bases and 3 bases, with 13 bases remaining between them. This sample was taken from a study of blood T cell repertoires in COVID-19. Generated by immunoSEQ multiplex PCR, the TCRdb table keeps only in-frame clones and is missing some. The sample carries around 450,000 clones, less than 95% recorded once. The sample consisted of PBMCs or T cells enriched from blood (not recorded which). The rearrangement uses TRBV6-6 and TRBJ1-3, with D tentatively TRBD1 (6 bases). The TCR originated in a man between 18 and 29 years old who had recovered from COVID-19. The CDR3 sequence is CATRTDDGNTIYF. DNA for the CDR3: TGTGCCACCAGGACAGACGATGGAAACACCATATATTTT.